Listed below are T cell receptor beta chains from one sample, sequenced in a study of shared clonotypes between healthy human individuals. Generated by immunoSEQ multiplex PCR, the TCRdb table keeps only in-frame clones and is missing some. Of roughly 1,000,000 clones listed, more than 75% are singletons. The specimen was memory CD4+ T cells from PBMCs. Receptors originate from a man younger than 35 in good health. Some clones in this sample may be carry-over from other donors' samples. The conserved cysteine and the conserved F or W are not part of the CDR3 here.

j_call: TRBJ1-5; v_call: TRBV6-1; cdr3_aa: ASSPRTGPQPQH
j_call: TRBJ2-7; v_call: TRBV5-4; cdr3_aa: ASSLGGTSGTVYEQY
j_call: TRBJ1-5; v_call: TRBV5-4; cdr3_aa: ASSSRPTNQPQH
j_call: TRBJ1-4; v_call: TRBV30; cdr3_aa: ALGLSGYEKLF
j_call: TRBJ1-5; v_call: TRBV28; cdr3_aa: ASRSGTLNQPQH
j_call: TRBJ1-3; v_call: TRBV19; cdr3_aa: ASSARDPGNTIY
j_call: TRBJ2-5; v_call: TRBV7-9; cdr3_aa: ASLLSGALLKETQY
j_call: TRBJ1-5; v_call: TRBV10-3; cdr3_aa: AISTGSNQPQH
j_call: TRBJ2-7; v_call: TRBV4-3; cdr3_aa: ASSQIRPGGPGEQY
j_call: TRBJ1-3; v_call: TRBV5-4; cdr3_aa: ASSLTGSGNTIY
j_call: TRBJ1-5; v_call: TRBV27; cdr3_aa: ASSSDRANQPQH
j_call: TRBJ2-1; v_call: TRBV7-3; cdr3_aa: ASSPASGRPYNEQF
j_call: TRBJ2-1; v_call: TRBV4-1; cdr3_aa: ASSQPGGASFNEQF
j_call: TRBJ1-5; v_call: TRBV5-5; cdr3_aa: ASSLEGTGNQPQH
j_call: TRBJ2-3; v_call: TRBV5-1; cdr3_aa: ASSPQDSHADTQY
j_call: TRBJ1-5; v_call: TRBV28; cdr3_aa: ASSSHGWSQPQH
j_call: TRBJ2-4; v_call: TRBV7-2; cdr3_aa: ASSLVAGAGNIQY
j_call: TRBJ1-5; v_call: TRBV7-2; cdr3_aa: ASSPGVWSNQPQH
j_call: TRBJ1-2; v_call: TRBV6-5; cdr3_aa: ASSFLDRGDYGYT
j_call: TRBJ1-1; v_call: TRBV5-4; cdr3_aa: ASSLARQGNGGTEAF
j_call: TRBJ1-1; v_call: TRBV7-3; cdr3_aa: ASSQQGFTEAF
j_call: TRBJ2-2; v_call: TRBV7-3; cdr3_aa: ASSPTRDPVFNTGELF
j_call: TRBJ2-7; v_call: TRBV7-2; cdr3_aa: ASSRRAGSSYEQY
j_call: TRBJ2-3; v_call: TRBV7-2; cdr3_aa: ASSLVSSSGTDTQY
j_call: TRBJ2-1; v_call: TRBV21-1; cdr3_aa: ASHTLDPPFSTNYNEQF
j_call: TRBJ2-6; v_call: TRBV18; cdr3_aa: ASSPVGLSGANVLT
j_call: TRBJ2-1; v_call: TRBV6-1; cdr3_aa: ASSGWRGGYNEQF
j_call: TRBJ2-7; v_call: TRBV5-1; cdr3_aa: ASSLGLAASSPLSYEQY
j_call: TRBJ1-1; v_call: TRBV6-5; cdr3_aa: ASSLGGRGYAEAF
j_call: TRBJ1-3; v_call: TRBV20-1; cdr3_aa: SATQGNTIY
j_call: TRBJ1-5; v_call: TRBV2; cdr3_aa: ASSGDRGGDQPQH
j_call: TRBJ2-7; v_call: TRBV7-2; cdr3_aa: ASSRASLADEQY
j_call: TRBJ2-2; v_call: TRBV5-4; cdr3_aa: ASRPGHNTGELF